These 21 T cell receptor beta chains were all obtained from the same sample, sequenced in a study of blood T cell repertoires in COVID-19. Sequencing used immunoSEQ multiplex PCR; TCRdb keeps in-frame clones, though not all of them. The sample yields over 200,000 clones, 89% seen once. Specimen: peripheral blood. Receptor source: a man in his 60s who had recovered from COVID-19.

CDR3 bases: TGTGCCAGCAGCCAAGATTTTGGCTCCCTGAACTATGGCTACACCTTC. This codes for CASSQDFGSLNYGYTF. The chain uses TRBV14 and TRBJ1-2; D is undetermined. V shed 0 bases and J shed 2 bases, with 13 bases lying between them. Germline values: CDR1 SGHDN, CDR2 FVKESK. The CDR3 is 16 amino acids.

This clone was observed a few times. Written as DNA, the CDR3 is TGTGCCAGCTCCTCCCGGGAGGGGGTGGGTACGCAGTATTTT. Its translation is CASSSREGVGTQYF. The chain employs TRBV7-8 and TRBJ2-3; TRBD2 agrees at 8 bases. The V segment lost 8 bases and the J segment 8 bases; nucleotides outside the gene matches: 12. Germline loops: CDR1 SGHVS, CDR2 FQNEAQ. The CDR3 is 14 amino acids.

This clone was picked up a small number of times. V is TRBV7-2 and J is TRBJ2-3; 15 bases match TRBD2. V lost 4 bases and J lost 8; bases outside the gene matches: 1. Germline values: CDR1 SGHTA, CDR2 FQGNSA. The CDR3 is 14 amino acids. The CDR3 is CASSWGLAGGTQYF. The CDR3 region has the DNA TGTGCCAGCAGCTGGGGACTAGCGGGGGGTACGCAGTATTTT. The whole variable domain, remainder taken from reference TRBV7-2 and TRBJ2-3, is GAGVSQSPSNKVTEKGKDVELRCDPISGHTALYWYRQSLGQGLEFLIYFQGNSAPDKSGLPSDRFSAERTGGSVSTLTIQRTQQEDSAVYLCASSWGLAGGTQYFGPGTRLTVL.

This chain joins TRBV28 and TRBJ1-1; the D gene is possibly TRBD1 (6 bases). The V gene lost 5 bases and the J gene lost 8 bases, with 18 bases spanning the gap. CDR3 length: 14 amino acids. Per the germline V gene, CDR1 is MDHEN and CDR2 is SYDVKM. The CDR3 DNA follows: TGTGCCAGCAGTCTGGGCCACAGGGAATCCGAAGCTTTCTTT. This encodes CASSLGHRESEAFF.

CDR3 bases: TGTGCCAGTGGAGGTGGTCAGCCCCAGCATTTT. Protein product: CASGGGQPQHF. This chain links TRBV19 with TRBJ1-5, with D uncertain. The CDR3 loop spans 11 amino acids. Germline CDR1 is LNHDA and CDR2 is SQIVND (reference sequence). The ends were cut back, 8 bases at V and 6 bases at J, with 8 bases in the middle.

The chain recombines TRBV10-3 with TRBJ2-2; 11 nucleotides align to TRBD1. The germline gives CDR1 ENHRY, CDR2 SYGVKD. This CDR3 spans 15 amino acids. Germline trimming cut 6 bases from V and 5 bases from J; bases unmatched to any gene: 5. CDR3: CAIRGTGGETGELFF. CDR3 in DNA: TGTGCCATCAGGGGGACAGGGGGGGAAACCGGGGAGCTGTTTTTT.

The chain joins TRBV5-4 to TRBJ2-3; 8 positions match TRBD2. V lost 3 bases, J lost 0 bases, and 6 bases stayed unmatched. This CDR3 has 16 amino acids. Germline-derived CDR1 and CDR2 are SGHNT and YYREEE (reference sequence). The CDR3 DNA reads TGTGCCAGCAGCTCGGGGGGGCGGGGGAGCACAGATACGCAGTATTTT. It encodes CASSSGGRGSTDTQYF.

This chain links TRBV3-1 (or the pseudogene TRBV3-2) with TRBJ2-3; TRBD1 matches 7 bases. The junction had 1 base not matched to a gene; V was cut back by 1 base and J by 3 bases. This CDR3 has 14 residues. The V gene's germline CDR1 is LGHDT and CDR2 YNNKEL (reference sequence). The CDR3 DNA follows: TGTGCCAGCAGCCAAGCACAGGGGACAGATACGCAGTATTTT. Its protein is CASSQAQGTDTQYF.

V usage is TRBV5-6 and J usage is TRBJ2-2; a weak D match, TRBD1 (6 bases). Germline CDR1 is SGHDT and CDR2 is YYEEEE. The V end lost 1 base, the J end lost 3 bases, and 7 bases lay between the germline ends. This CDR3 contains 14 residues. The CDR3 DNA follows: TGTGCCAGCAGCTTGACAGGGTACACCGGGGAGCTGTTTTTT. As protein: CASSLTGYTGELFF.

The V gene is TRBV19, the J gene TRBJ2-2; 7 bases line up with TRBD1. This CDR3 region has 14 residues. Germline CDR1 reads LNHDA; CDR2 reads SQIVND (reference sequence). Trimming at V came to 8 bases and at J to 4 bases, leaving 7 bases not matched to a gene. As DNA, the CDR3 is TGTGCCAGTGCCAGACAGGGTGTCACCGGGGAGCTGTTTTTT. Residues: CASARQGVTGELFF.

This chain uses TRBV19 with TRBJ1-5; no clear D gene. V was clipped by 6 bases and J by 0 bases, with 21 bases between them. The CDR3 spans 18 residues. CDR1 and CDR2 from the germline V gene are LNHDA and SQIVND (reference sequence). Here the CDR3 reads CASSPTPGGTFSNQPQHF. The CDR3 DNA reads TGTGCCAGTAGCCCTACCCCAGGTGGAACATTTAGCAATCAGCCCCAGCATTTT.

The count of this clone is one. The chain links TRBV5-1 to TRBJ1-2, with D possibly TRBD1 on 6 matching bases. The CDR3 has 13 amino acids. Germline-derived CDR1 and CDR2 are SGHRS and YFSETQ. Trimming removed 0 bases from V and 8 bases from J, with 11 bases in between. CDR3 amino acids: CASSLDGGLGYTF. As DNA, the CDR3 is TGCGCCAGCAGCTTGGATGGGGGCTTGGGCTACACCTTC.

This sequence joins TRBV5-1 and TRBJ1-1; 9 nucleotides match TRBD1. The length of the CDR3 is 17 residues. The V gene end was trimmed by 4 bases and the J gene end by 0 bases; junction bases not matched to a gene: 10. Germline V CDR1 and CDR2: SGHRS, YFSETQ. The CDR3 DNA follows: TGCGCCAGCAGCCCGGGACAGGGCCGAGGATTGAACACTGAAGCTTTCTTT. Translation: CASSPGQGRGLNTEAFF.

Turning to this clone: Other DNA sequences of this sample code for an identical CDR3. This chain joins TRBV5-1 and TRBJ2-5, with a tentative D call TRBD1 (8 bases). V lost 4 bases, J lost 5 bases, and 15 bases lay in between. This CDR3 is 14 amino acids long. Germline CDR1 is SGHRS and CDR2 is YFSETQ. The CDR3 sequence: CASSPGQGGETQYF. The CDR3 DNA reads as TGCGCCAGCAGCCCCGGACAGGGAGGGGAGACCCAGTACTTC.

V and J are TRBV29-1 and TRBJ1-6, with TRBD1 matching 9 bases. The CDR3 sequence is 12 residues long. Germline-derived CDR1 and CDR2 are SQVTM and ANQGSEA. After removal of 4 bases from V and 10 bases from J, the junction contained 2 bases not matched to a gene. The CDR3 protein is CSVGQGDSPLHF. CDR3 in DNA: TGCAGCGTTGGACAGGGGGACTCACCCCTCCACTTT.

The rearrangement uses TRBV18 and TRBJ1-5; D is uncertain. Germline values: CDR1 KGHSH, CDR2 LQKENI. Trimming took off 0 bases at V and 0 bases at J, with 3 bases between the two ends. The length of the CDR3 is 14 residues. This CDR3 is CASSPPYSNQPQHF. The CDR3 region has the DNA TGTGCCAGCTCACCACCGTATAGCAATCAGCCCCAGCATTTT.

The chain joins TRBV5-5 to TRBJ2-7; 9 positions match TRBD1. The CDR3 spans 14 residues. J gave up 0 bases and V 3 bases, and 1 base lay outside the gene matches. Germline V lookup: CDR1 SGHKS, CDR2 YYEKEE (reference sequence). CDR3 protein: CASSYRGPSYEQYF. The CDR3 DNA reads as TGTGCCAGCAGCTACAGGGGGCCCTCCTACGAGCAGTACTTC.

As regards this clone: The junction shows a germline mismatch at one end, possibly a read error. The chain combines TRBV6-5 with TRBJ2-7, with D tentatively TRBD2 (6 bases). CDR3 length: 12 residues. CDR1 is MNHEY and CDR2 is SVGAGI in the germline V gene. CDR3 DNA sequence: TGTGCCAGCAGTTACTCTGGGACTGACACAGTTTTC. It codes for CASSYSGTDTVF.

The CDR3 protein is CASSLGSQQETQYF. For the CDR3, the DNA is TGCGCCAGCAGCTTGGGGTCACAACAAGAGACCCAGTACTTC. The rearrangement joins TRBV5-1 to TRBJ2-5; D is unresolved. V was pared by 0 bases and J by 2 bases, with 8 bases between. CDR1 and CDR2 from the germline V gene are SGHRS and YFSETQ. This CDR3 contains 14 residues.

The rearrangement links TRBV27 to TRBJ2-4; perhaps TRBD1 as D (5 bases). CDR1 and CDR2 from the germline V gene are MNHEY and SMNVEV (reference sequence). V gave up 2 bases and J gave up 6 bases, with 17 bases separating them. The CDR3 runs 16 residues. The chain's CDR3 is CASSLGAFNERNIQYF. CDR3 coding DNA: TGTGCCAGCAGTTTAGGGGCGTTCAACGAGAGAAACATTCAGTACTTC.

This clone came up once. This rearrangement joins TRBV7-2 to TRBJ2-7, with 12 nucleotides matching TRBD1. The germline gives CDR1 SGHTA, CDR2 FQGNSA. V was pared by 5 bases and J by 6 bases, with 8 bases of the junction left unmatched. The CDR3 runs 15 residues. CDR3 residues: CASSASGQGAGEQYF. The DNA of the CDR3 is TGTGCCAGCAGCGCCTCGGGACAGGGGGCCGGCGAGCAGTACTTC.